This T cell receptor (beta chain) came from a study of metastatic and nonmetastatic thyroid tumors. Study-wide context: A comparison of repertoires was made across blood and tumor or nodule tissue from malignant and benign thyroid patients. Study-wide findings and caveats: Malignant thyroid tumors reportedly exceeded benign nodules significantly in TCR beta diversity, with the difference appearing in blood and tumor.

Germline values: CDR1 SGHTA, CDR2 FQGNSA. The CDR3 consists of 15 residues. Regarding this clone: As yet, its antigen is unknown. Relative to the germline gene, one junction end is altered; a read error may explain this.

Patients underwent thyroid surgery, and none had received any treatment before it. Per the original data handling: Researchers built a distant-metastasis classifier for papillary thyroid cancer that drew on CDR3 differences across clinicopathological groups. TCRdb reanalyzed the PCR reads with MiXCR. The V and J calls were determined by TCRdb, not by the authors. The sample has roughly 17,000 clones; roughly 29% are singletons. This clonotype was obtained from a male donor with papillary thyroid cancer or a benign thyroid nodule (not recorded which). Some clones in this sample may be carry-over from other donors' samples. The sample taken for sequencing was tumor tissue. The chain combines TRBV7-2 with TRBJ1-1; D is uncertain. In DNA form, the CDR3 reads TGTGCCTGCAGCTTAGAGGGCAGCCCGATGAGTGAAGCTTTCTTT. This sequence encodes CACSLEGSPMSEAFF.